This T cell receptor beta chain was recovered during a study of T cells after posttransplantation cyclophosphamide. General study results and limits: Blood and skin or GI T cell repertoires showed limited TRB overlap.

The repertoire was sequenced with immunoSEQ multiplex PCR; TCRdb's copy has only in-frame clones and lacks some. The profile covers some 53,000 clones, with about 86% appearing a single time and about 2.8% taken by the ten largest. Comment on this clone: Its antigen is still unknown.

The germline CDR1 and CDR2 sequences are MNHEY and SVGAGI. The CDR3 extends over 15 amino acids. Trimming left V 0 bases short and J 2 bases short, with 11 bases between. This TCR derives from a man aged 30 to 45 with a blood cancer, CMV-positive, and with a related stem cell donor. Specimen: PBMCs. This chain uses TRBV6-5 with TRBJ2-7; D may be TRBD1 (5 bases). In DNA form, the CDR3 reads TGTGCCAGCAGTTACTCAGGGGTATGGACCTACGAGCAGTACTTC. This gives the protein CASSYSGVWTYEQYF.